A selection of T cell receptor beta chains follows, all from one sample in a study of T cell repertoires in ileal Crohn's disease. Profiling relied on immunoSEQ multiplex PCR, and the TCRdb table lists in-frame clones only, not all of them. The table lists approximately 3,600 clones, about 70% of them singletons. The specimen sequenced was ileal tissue. These receptors were collected from an adult with Crohn's disease. Both conserved end residues are part of each CDR3. Each record gives: clone size, J gene, D gene, V gene, CDR3 protein, CDR3 DNA. A D gene is named only where the DNA matches it firmly. Size values are once, few and many counts, or a class for expanded clones, and some rows have none.

. | TRBJ1-3 | . | TRBV2 | CASSVPSSGNTIYF | TGTGCCAGCAGTGTTCCTTCCTCTGGAAACACCATATATTTT
. | TRBJ2-4 | . | TRBV2 | CASRQQAKNIQYF | TGTGCCAGCAGACAGCAAGCCAAAAACATTCAGTACTTC
few | TRBJ2-3 | TRBD2 | TRBV7-3 | CASSPTSGAGDTQYF | TGTGCCAGCAGCCCGACTAGCGGGGCCGGAGATACGCAGTATTTT
. | TRBJ2-1 | . | TRBV29-1 | CSVLSAAGNEQFF | TGCAGCGTTTTGTCGGCGGCCGGGAATGAGCAGTTCTTC
few | TRBJ1-2 | TRBD1 | TRBV19 | CASSPFAGGFGYTF | TGTGCCAGTAGTCCCTTCGCAGGGGGGTTTGGCTACACCTTC
few | TRBJ2-3 | . | TRBV27 | CASGILVGRTDTQYF | TGTGCCAGCGGAATACTAGTAGGTCGCACAGATACGCAGTATTTT
. | TRBJ2-7 | TRBD1 | TRBV19 | CASSRTGNYEQYF | TGTGCCAGTAGTCGGACAGGGAACTACGAGCAGTACTTC
. | TRBJ2-3 | TRBD2 | TRBV4-3 | CASSQPLLAGGPRDTQYF | TGCGCCAGCAGCCAACCTCTCCTAGCGGGGGGGCCGAGAGATACGCAGTATTTT
. | TRBJ2-4 | TRBD1 | TRBV5-1 | CASSPTPGQGNIQYF | TGTGCCAGCAGCCCGACCCCGGGACAGGGAAACATTCAGTACTTC
. | TRBJ2-2 | TRBD2 | TRBV7-9 | CASSPTQTSGSLNTGELFF | TGTGCCAGCAGCCCGACGCAGACTAGCGGGAGTTTAAACACCGGGGAGCTGTTTTTT
. | TRBJ2-7 | . | TRBV11-3 | CASSLGPVTYEQYF | TGTGCCAGCAGCTTAGGCCCAGTAACCTACGAGCAGTACTTC
. | TRBJ2-5 | . | TRBV7-6 | CASSRNKETQYF | TGTGCCAGCAGCCGCAACAAAGAGACCCAGTACTTC
large | TRBJ1-2 | . | TRBV4-1 | CASSQVGPGGYTF | TGCGCCAGCAGCCAAGTTGGGCCAGGGGGCTACACCTTC
. | TRBJ2-6 | TRBD1 | TRBV27 | CASSLFTGAGANVLTF | TGTGCCAGCAGTTTATTCACAGGGGCTGGGGCCAACGTCCTGACTTTC
. | TRBJ2-1 | TRBD2 | TRBV30 | CAWRTSSNEQFF | TGTGCCTGGCGGACTAGTAGTAATGAGCAGTTCTTC
once | TRBJ1-2 | TRBD1 | TRBV4-2 | CASSQDQPGGGYTF | TGTGCCAGCAGCCAAGATCAGCCAGGGGGAGGCTACACCTTC
. | TRBJ1-5 | . | TRBV30 | CAWSVKAEQPQHF | TGTGCCTGGAGTGTGAAGGCGGAGCAGCCCCAGCATTTT
. | TRBJ2-2 | . | TRBV2 | CASKNYGGPGTGELFF | TGTGCCAGCAAGAACTACGGGGGGCCGGGGACCGGGGAGCTGTTTTTT
few | TRBJ1-1 | . | TRBV6-6 | CASSQRNIGREAFF | TGTGCCAGCAGCCAACGGAATATAGGGAGGGAAGCTTTCTTT
few | TRBJ1-1 | . | TRBV9 | CASSVVRGNAEAFF | TGTGCCAGCAGCGTAGTGAGGGGGAATGCTGAAGCTTTCTTT
. | TRBJ2-1 | TRBD1 | TRBV30 | CAWSVHRDRPNEQFF | TGTGCCTGGAGTGTCCACCGGGACAGGCCAAATGAGCAGTTCTTC
few | TRBJ2-7 | TRBD2 | TRBV11-3 | CASSLKLAGPEQYF | TGTGCCAGCAGCTTAAAACTAGCGGGCCCCGAGCAGTACTTC